The sequence of this TCR beta chain was determined in a study of T cell responses to AZD1222 COVID-19 vaccine. Findings of the study overall: Only a handful of AZD1222 recipients, several in all, had baseline seropositivity. Vaccine-associated CD4 TCRs ranged over spike, dominating at 160-218 and 743-854.

This clone has only one observation. Its antigen is still unknown. Generated by immunoSEQ multiplex PCR, the TCRdb table keeps only in-frame clones and is missing some. The sample has around 150,000 clones, 92% seen once. The V end lost 4 bases, the J end lost 5 bases, and 17 bases lay between the germline ends. The CDR3 is 15 residues long. Germline V CDR1 and CDR2: SGHDN, FVKESK. This rearrangement joins TRBV14 to TRBJ2-5; TRBD1 might be the D (6 bases). This receptor was taken from an adult in good health. Sequencing was performed on peripheral blood, taken on day 0 of MenACWY control vaccination. CDR3: CASSPLRDTRETQYF. As DNA, the CDR3 is TGTGCCAGCAGCCCTCTGAGGGACACCCGTGAGACCCAGTACTTC.